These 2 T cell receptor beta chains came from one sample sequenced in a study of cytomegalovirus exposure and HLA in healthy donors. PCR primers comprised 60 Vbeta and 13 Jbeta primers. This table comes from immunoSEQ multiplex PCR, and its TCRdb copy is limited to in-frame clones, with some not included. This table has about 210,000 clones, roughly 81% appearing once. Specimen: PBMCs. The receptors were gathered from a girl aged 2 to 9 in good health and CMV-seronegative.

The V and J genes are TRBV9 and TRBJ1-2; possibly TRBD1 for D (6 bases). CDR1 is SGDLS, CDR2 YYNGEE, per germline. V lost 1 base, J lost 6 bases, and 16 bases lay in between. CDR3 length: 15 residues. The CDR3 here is CASSVLRGGGDGYTF. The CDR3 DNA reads TGTGCCAGCAGCGTACTCAGGGGCGGTGGTGATGGCTACACCTTC.

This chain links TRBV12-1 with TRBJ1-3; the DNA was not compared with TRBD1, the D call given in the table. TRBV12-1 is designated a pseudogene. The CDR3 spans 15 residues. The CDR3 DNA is TGTGCCAGCACAGGGGCCCGGGCTCGTGGAAACACCATATATTTT. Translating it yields CASTGARARGNTIYF.